Listed below are T cell receptor beta chains from one sample, sequenced in a study of T-cell reconstitution after alpha-beta-depleted transplantation in children. TCRdb recomputed calls from the PCR reads with MiXCR, one row per CDR3 protein. The profile shows some 390,000 distinct CDR3 sequences, around 21% of them singletons. This material consisted of PBMCs from the stem cell graft donor, taken from the stem cell graft. The receptors here all came from a human donor who donated a stem cell graft to a child with acute myeloid leukemia. The CDR3 runs from the conserved cysteine through the conserved F or W. D genes are given only for firm matches. Some rows mark clone size as missing; the rest say once, few, many or name a class of expanded clone.

J	D	V	size	CDR3	DNA
TRBJ2-1	TRBD2	TRBV5-1	NA	CASSLAPTSAGGRREQFF	TGCGCCAGCAGCTTGGCCCCGACTAGCGCCGGAGGTCGGCGAGAGCAGTTCTTC
TRBJ2-1	TRBD2	TRBV7-8	NA	CASTRDYNNEQFF	TGTGCCAGCACCAGGGACTACAACAATGAGCAGTTCTTC
TRBJ1-1	NA	TRBV7-3	few	CASSLNGGRNTEAFF	TGTGCCAGCAGCTTAAATGGGGGACGGAACACTGAAGCTTTCTTT
TRBJ1-1	NA	TRBV12-3/TRBV12-4	NA	CASTLLNSNTEAFF	TGTGCCAGCACCCTGTTGAACTCGAACACTGAAGCTTTCTTT
TRBJ2-5	NA	TRBV20-1	many	CSARVFENQETQYF	TGCAGTGCTAGAGTGTTTGAAAACCAAGAGACCCAGTACTTC
TRBJ1-5	NA	TRBV5-6	NA	CASSLQGEGQPQHF	TGTGCCAGCAGCCTACAGGGAGAAGGTCAGCCCCAGCATTTT
TRBJ2-1	NA	TRBV6-2/TRBV6-3	few	CASSRLGPGAEQFF	TGTGCCAGCAGCCGATTGGGGCCCGGTGCTGAGCAGTTCTTC
TRBJ1-2	NA	TRBV20-1	many	CSASGGARGNYGYTF	TGCAGTGCTAGCGGGGGGGCGCGGGGCAACTATGGCTACACCTTC
TRBJ2-2	NA	TRBV9	few	CASSVALQGFTTGELFF	TGTGCCAGCAGCGTAGCTCTACAGGGTTTCACGACCGGGGAGCTGTTTTTT
TRBJ2-1	TRBD2	TRBV3-1	NA	CASSQDLLLGAGGIYNEQFF	TGTGCCAGCAGCCAAGATCTCTTGTTGGGAGCGGGGGGGATCTACAATGAGCAGTTCTTC
TRBJ2-1	TRBD2	TRBV7-6	NA	CASSRTSFLANEQFF	TGTGCCAGCAGTCGGACTAGCTTCTTGGCCAATGAGCAGTTCTTC
TRBJ2-7	NA	TRBV7-9	few	CASSLTFYEQYF	TGTGCCAGCAGCTTGACTTTTTACGAGCAGTACTTC
TRBJ2-1	NA	TRBV20-1	many	CSATEAVNEQFF	TGCAGTGCTACGGAAGCGGTGAATGAGCAGTTCTTC
TRBJ2-7	NA	TRBV10-3	NA	CAISESGQGSYEQYF	TGTGCCATCAGTGAGTCGGGGCAGGGGTCTTACGAGCAGTACTTC
TRBJ2-5	NA	TRBV27	NA	CASSLNVLYQETQYF	TGTGCCAGCAGTTTGAACGTTTTGTACCAAGAGACCCAGTACTTC
TRBJ2-2	TRBD1	TRBV4-3	NA	CASSQYADRGVTGELFF	TGCGCCAGCAGCCAATATGCGGACAGGGGGGTAACCGGGGAGCTGTTTTTT
TRBJ2-5	TRBD1	TRBV29-1	few	CSVGITGAVQETQYF	TGCAGCGTTGGAATAACAGGGGCGGTCCAAGAGACCCAGTACTTC
TRBJ2-3	NA	TRBV20-1	many	CSARLGDTQYF	TGCAGTGCTAGATTGGGAGATACGCAGTATTTT
TRBJ2-1	NA	TRBV7-3	NA	CASSPGWDGSEQFF	TGTGCCAGCAGCCCAGGGTGGGACGGGAGTGAGCAGTTCTTC
TRBJ2-5	NA	TRBV27	few	CASSSFLVGETQYF	TGTGCCAGCAGTTCCTTTCTGGTAGGAGAGACCCAGTACTTC
TRBJ2-2	TRBD1	TRBV12-3/TRBV12-4	NA	CASSSGAGGVGELFF	TGTGCCAGCAGTTCAGGGGCAGGGGGAGTAGGGGAGCTGTTTTTT
TRBJ2-1	TRBD1	TRBV5-5	NA	CASSSTGGMDSDEQFF	TGTGCCAGCAGCTCTACAGGGGGGATGGACAGTGATGAGCAGTTCTTC
TRBJ2-7	TRBD2	TRBV4-1	few	CASSQVIALAGPHEQYF	TGCGCCAGCAGCCAAGTAATTGCACTAGCGGGACCACACGAGCAGTACTTC
TRBJ2-7	TRBD2	TRBV11-2	NA	CASSFLAGSARLNEQYF	TGTGCCAGCAGCTTTTTAGCGGGCTCGGCGCGCCTGAACGAGCAGTACTTC
TRBJ1-4	NA	TRBV20-1	few	CSATYGRGEKLFF	TGCAGTGCTACGTATGGGCGCGGTGAAAAACTGTTTTTT
TRBJ2-3	TRBD2	TRBV20-1	many	CSASLRESEDTQYF	TGCAGTGCTAGTTTGCGGGAGAGCGAGGATACGCAGTATTTT
TRBJ2-7	TRBD1	TRBV12-3/TRBV12-4	few	CASNQPGQGVHEQYF	TGTGCCAGCAACCAACCGGGACAGGGGGTCCACGAGCAGTACTTC
TRBJ2-2	TRBD1	TRBV25-1	NA	CASSRDSTYLRPQRFKNTGELFF	TGTGCCAGCAGTCGGGACAGTACATATCTTCGACCGCAACGCTTTAAAAACACCGGGGAGCTGTTTTTT
TRBJ2-3	TRBD2	TRBV12-3/TRBV12-4	NA	CASRASGWHTDTQYF	TGTGCCAGCAGAGCTAGCGGGTGGCACACAGATACGCAGTATTTT
TRBJ2-1	TRBD1	TRBV9	few	CASSVAGTAPYNEQFF	TGTGCCAGCAGCGTAGCCGGGACAGCTCCCTACAATGAGCAGTTCTTC
TRBJ2-6	TRBD2	TRBV12-3/TRBV12-4	NA	CASSTSGRSIMGANVLTF	TGTGCCAGCAGTACTAGCGGTCGATCCATTATGGGGGCCAACGTCCTGACTTTC
TRBJ2-2	TRBD2	TRBV20-1	few	CSASTSGRYAGELFF	TGCAGTGCTAGCACTAGCGGGAGGTATGCCGGGGAGCTGTTTTTT
TRBJ2-5	NA	TRBV27	many	CASSPPGLTQTQYF	TGTGCCAGCAGTCCTCCGGGACTCACACAGACCCAGTACTTC
TRBJ2-3	NA	TRBV29-1	NA	CSGELADTQYF	TGCAGCGGGGAACTAGCAGATACGCAGTATTTT
TRBJ1-6	TRBD1	TRBV27	few	CASSPGQGGFKVVFSPLHF	TGTGCCAGCAGTCCGGGACAGGGAGGATTTAAAGTGGTTTTTTCACCCCTCCACTTT
TRBJ2-1	TRBD1	TRBV11-2	NA	CASSAFDEAPGQGYNEQFF	TGTGCCAGCAGCGCCTTCGATGAGGCCCCGGGACAGGGTTACAATGAGCAGTTCTTC
TRBJ2-3	NA	TRBV7-2	few	CASSVDGPDTQYF	TGTGCCAGCAGCGTCGACGGACCGGATACGCAGTATTTT
TRBJ2-3	TRBD2	TRBV15	NA	CATSKPGLAASTDTQYF	TGTGCCACCAGCAAACCGGGACTAGCGGCTAGCACAGATACGCAGTATTTT
TRBJ1-2	NA	TRBV29-1	few	CSVEDQRGYGYTF	TGCAGCGTTGAAGATCAACGGGGCTACGGCTACACCTTC
TRBJ2-1	NA	TRBV5-1	NA	CASSPSLTGEQFF	TGCGCCAGCAGTCCAAGTTTAACCGGTGAGCAGTTCTTC
TRBJ2-1	NA	TRBV28	NA	CASSAGPYNEQFF	TGTGCCAGCAGCGCTGGACCGTACAATGAGCAGTTCTTC
TRBJ2-1	TRBD2	TRBV5-1	NA	CASSQFGTRVDEQFF	TGCGCCAGCAGCCAGTTCGGGACTAGGGTCGATGAGCAGTTCTTC
TRBJ2-1	TRBD2	TRBV28	once	CASTPRASGSNEQFF	TGTGCCAGCACTCCACGAGCTAGCGGGAGCAATGAGCAGTTCTTC
TRBJ2-1	TRBD2	TRBV28	NA	CASSPTGGRAADEQFF	TGTGCCAGCAGTCCCACGGGCGGGAGGGCCGCAGATGAGCAGTTCTTC
TRBJ2-7	TRBD1	TRBV29-1	many	CSAGTAQYEQYF	TGCAGCGCCGGGACAGCACAATACGAGCAGTACTTC
TRBJ2-5	NA	TRBV6-1	few	CASSNRRQGLETQYF	TGTGCCAGCAGTAACCGCCGCCAGGGCCTAGAGACCCAGTACTTC
TRBJ1-1	NA	TRBV5-6	many	CASSPGNTEAFF	TGTGCCAGCAGCCCTGGGAACACTGAAGCTTTCTTT
TRBJ1-2	NA	TRBV12-1	many	CASMDSHYGYTF	TGTGCCAGCATGGACAGTCACTATGGCTACACCTTC
TRBJ2-4	NA	TRBV28	few	CASAYSDKNIQYF	TGTGCCAGCGCCTACTCAGACAAAAACATTCAGTACTTC
TRBJ2-3	TRBD2	TRBV5-5	many	CASSLIEDGRYTQYF	TGTGCCAGCAGCTTAATTGAGGACGGGAGGTATACGCAGTATTTT
TRBJ2-5	TRBD2	TRBV3-1	NA	CASSLGLARETQYF	TGTGCCAGCAGCCTTGGACTAGCGCGTGAGACCCAGTACTTC
TRBJ1-1	TRBD1	TRBV28	NA	CASSLWGTGGYRDTEAFF	TGTGCCAGCAGTTTATGGGGGACAGGGGGCTATCGGGACACTGAAGCTTTCTTT
TRBJ1-5	TRBD1	TRBV12-3/TRBV12-4	few	CASSLQGQGINQPQHF	TGTGCCAGCAGCCTACAGGGACAGGGCATCAATCAGCCCCAGCATTTT
TRBJ2-7	NA	TRBV12-3/TRBV12-4	many	CASSLRIEQYF	TGTGCCAGCAGTTTGAGAATCGAGCAGTACTTC